This T cell receptor beta chain was sequenced during a study of T cell repertoires in cytomegalovirus infection. Study outcomes and limitations: In two of eight donors, the top clonotype was HLA-C-restricted CMV-specific.

Trimming shortened V by 7 bases and J by 1 base, and 5 bases separated the two germline ends. Germline assignment: CDR1 MNHNS and CDR2 SASEGT. This CDR3 has 11 amino acids. Points on this clonotype: The antigen remains unidentified.

TCRdb re-called the reads with MiXCR, one entry per CDR3 protein. The sample records under 800,000 distinct CDR3 sequences, approximately 24% being singletons. The chain joins TRBV6-1 to TRBJ2-7; unclear D gene. The receptor was isolated from a human donor in good health (CMV status not recorded). Some clones in this sample may be carry-over from other donors' samples. The sequenced sample consisted of CD8+ T cells from PBMCs. CDR3 nucleotides: TGTGCCAGCAATTTATCCTACGAGCAGTACTTC. Its translation is CASNLSYEQYF.